One sample yielded the 17 T cell receptor beta chains listed below, sequenced in a study of T cell changes during pregnancy in multiple sclerosis. Produced via immunoSEQ multiplex PCR; TCRdb's table is partial and in-frame only. This table holds 93,000 or so clones, roughly 90% found once. This specimen consisted of peripheral blood, obtained before pregnancy. These receptors were taken from a female donor with multiple sclerosis, enrolled in a pregnancy study.

The chain carries TRBV6-1 and TRBJ2-7; D might be TRBD1 (6 bases). Germline V gene sequence: CDR1 MNHNS, CDR2 SASEGT. CDR3 length: 13 amino acids. V lost 5 bases, J lost 0 bases, and 8 bases lay in between. The CDR3 here is CASSRQASYEQYF. For the CDR3, the DNA is TGTGCCAGCAGTAGACAGGCCTCCTACGAGCAGTACTTC.

The rearrangement links TRBV5-4 to TRBJ2-7, with a possible D match to TRBD2 (6 bases). This CDR3 has 15 amino acids. Trimming cost V 4 bases and J 7 bases, with 21 bases left between them. Per the germline V gene, CDR1 is SGHNT and CDR2 is YYREEE (reference sequence). Here the CDR3 DNA reads TGTGCCAGCAGCGCCAGGGACTCGTGGTCGGGTGAGCAGTACTTC. Translation: CASSARDSWSGEQYF.

The CDR3 loop reads CASSLGPAGIKETQYF. As DNA, the CDR3 is TGCGCCAGCAGCTTGGGCCCAGCGGGTATAAAAGAGACCCAGTACTTC. The V call is TRBV5-1, the J call TRBJ2-5; a weak D match, TRBD2 (6 bases). Trimming cost V 0 bases and J 3 bases, with 15 bases left between them. Looked up from germline, CDR1 is SGHRS and CDR2 is YFSETQ. The CDR3 length is 16 residues.

V gene TRBV2 combines with J gene TRBJ2-3; 16 bases agree with TRBD2. There are 20 residues in the CDR3. Germline CDR1 and CDR2: SNHLY and FYNNEI. Unmatched junction bases numbered 13, after V lost 4 bases and J lost 3 bases. The CDR3 here is CASSARRLGGLAGGTDTQYF. CDR3 DNA sequence: TGTGCCAGCAGTGCGCGAAGACTCGGGGGACTAGCGGGGGGGACAGATACGCAGTATTTT.

J is TRBJ2-7 and V is TRBV27; 10 positions agree with TRBD2. The CDR3 length is 18 residues. The ends lost 6 bases at V and 2 bases at J; junction bases unmatched: 16. CDR1 is MNHEY, CDR2 SMNVEV, per germline (reference sequence). CDR3 loop: CASRIGTEPAGGPYEQYF. The CDR3 region has the DNA TGTGCCAGCAGGATCGGTACCGAACCAGCGGGAGGGCCCTACGAGCAGTACTTC.

CDR3 nucleotide sequence: TGTGCCACCTTTTTAGCGGGAAAATACAATGAGCAGTTCTTC. Translated, it gives CATFLAGKYNEQFF. This sequence joins TRBV27 and TRBJ2-1; 8 bases map to TRBD2. Losses at the gene ends were 10 bases for V and 4 bases for J; bases not matched to a gene: 9. The germline gives CDR1 MNHEY, CDR2 SMNVEV (reference sequence). The CDR3 has 14 amino acids.

This clone was seen once. This chain uses TRBV5-4 with TRBJ2-7, with TRBD2 matching over 12 bases. V lost 0 bases to trimming and J lost 1 base; unmatched junction nucleotides: 2. The germline gives CDR1 SGHNT, CDR2 YYREEE (reference sequence). CDR3 size: 16 residues. The CDR3 loop reads CASSLGGLAGSYEQYF. The CDR3 DNA reads TGTGCCAGCAGCTTGGGGGGACTAGCGGGTTCCTACGAGCAGTACTTC.

Turning to this clone: In the same sample, other DNA sequences code for this CDR3. The V and J genes are TRBV19 and TRBJ2-7, with 8 bases aligning to TRBD1. V lost 5 bases to trimming and J lost 2 bases; unmatched junction nucleotides: 5. This CDR3 region has 14 residues. Germline loops: CDR1 LNHDA, CDR2 SQIVND (reference sequence). The CDR3 DNA reads as TGTGCCAGTAGTCCAGGACAGGGAGCCTACGAGCAGTACTTC. Translating gives CASSPGQGAYEQYF.

This rearrangement joins TRBV2 to TRBJ2-6; TRBD1 aligns across 7 bases. V was clipped by 7 bases and J by 2 bases; unmatched bases: 8. This CDR3 contains 16 residues. Germline V CDR1 and CDR2: SNHLY, FYNNEI. This CDR3 is CASTREGAAGANVLTF. Written as DNA, the CDR3 is TGTGCCAGCACCAGAGAGGGGGCTGCTGGGGCCAACGTCCTGACTTTC.

The V and J genes are TRBV9 and TRBJ2-2, with 7 bases matching TRBD1. Unmatched junction bases numbered 7, after V lost 5 bases and J lost 3 bases. CDR1 is SGDLS and CDR2 is YYNGEE in the germline V gene. The CDR3 has 15 amino acids. The CDR3 DNA reads as TGTGCCAGCAGTCTCCGGGACAGCCACACCGGGGAGCTGTTTTTT. Residues: CASSLRDSHTGELFF.

In its sample, this clone was seen once. The J gene is TRBJ1-2, the V gene TRBV7-9, with 11 bases that match TRBD1. V was clipped by 5 bases and J by 7 bases; unmatched bases: 12. The germline CDR1 and CDR2 sequences are SEHNR and FQNEAQ (reference sequence). CDR3 length: 16 residues. As DNA, the CDR3 is TGTGCCAGCAGCCCAGATCTTGGACAGGGGGCGAGTGGCTACACCTTC. Translated: CASSPDLGQGASGYTF.

The chain has TRBV7-9 and TRBJ2-1, with TRBD1 matching over 11 bases. The CDR3 has 18 residues. Germline assignment: CDR1 SEHNR and CDR2 FQNEAQ (reference sequence). The trim removed 5 bases at V and 7 bases at J, leaving 16 bases unmatched. CDR3 protein: CASSLGPGQGVGWNEQFF. Here the CDR3 DNA reads TGTGCCAGCAGCCTGGGACCGGGACAGGGGGTTGGTTGGAATGAGCAGTTCTTC.

This chain connects TRBV25-1 to TRBJ2-2; TRBD2 is a possible D gene (6 bases). The V end was cut by 7 bases, the J end by 7 bases, with 19 bases between. The CDR3 is 15 residues long. CDR1 is MGHDK, CDR2 SYGVNS, per germline. The DNA of the CDR3 is TGTGCCAGCACTACGCGGGATTATAATTTCGGGGAGCTGTTTTTT. Its protein product is CASTTRDYNFGELFF.

The chain recombines TRBV2 with TRBJ2-7; 11 bases align to TRBD1. The CDR3 sequence is 15 residues long. Looked up from germline, CDR1 is SNHLY and CDR2 is FYNNEI. Trimming removed 4 bases from V and 5 bases from J; junction bases left unmatched: 7. This CDR3 reads CASSGLGQGGNEQYF. CDR3 nucleotides: TGTGCCAGCAGTGGCCTGGGACAGGGGGGCAACGAGCAGTACTTC.

This chain joins TRBV6-6 and TRBJ2-7; 14 bases map to TRBD2. The CDR3 extends over 16 amino acids. With 5 bases clipped from V and 7 bases from J, the junction kept 10 bases outside the gene matches. Germline CDR1 reads MNHNY; CDR2 reads SVGAGI (reference sequence). CDR3 in DNA: TGTGCCAGCAGTACGGGTGGGACTAGCGGGAGAAATGAGCAGTACTTC. Translated, it gives CASSTGGTSGRNEQYF.

This clone came up once. This chain uses TRBV19 with TRBJ1-5; 9 bases line up with TRBD1. Germline CDR1 and CDR2: LNHDA and SQIVND (reference sequence). This CDR3 is 16 amino acids long. V dropped 2 bases and J dropped 1; count of bases not matched to a gene: 3. CDR3 sequence: CASSIIQGASNQPQHF. The DNA for the CDR3 is TGTGCCAGTAGTATAATACAGGGGGCAAGCAATCAGCCCCAGCATTTT.

This rearrangement joins TRBV11-2 to TRBJ2-7, with a weak D call TRBD1 (6 bases). Trimming removed 1 base from V and 3 bases from J, with 10 bases in between. The CDR3 extends over 14 amino acids. Germline loops: CDR1 SGHAT, CDR2 FQNNGV. DNA for the CDR3: TGTGCCAGCAGCTTAGGACAGGCGGTCTACGAGCAGTACTTC. It is translated as CASSLGQAVYEQYF.